One and the same sample provided the 6 T cell receptor beta chains below, sequenced in a study of T cell responses to AZD1222 COVID-19 vaccine. Clones were sequenced by immunoSEQ multiplex PCR, and TCRdb holds only the in-frame ones, with some missing. The table shows about 49,000 clones, with approximately 79% occurring only once. The specimen was peripheral blood, collected on day 0 of MenACWY control vaccination. All receptors come from an adult in good health.

The V and J genes are TRBV9 and TRBJ2-7, with 8 nucleotides matching TRBD2. The CDR3 contains 15 residues. CDR1 is SGDLS, CDR2 YYNGEE, per germline. V gave up 2 bases and J gave up 0 bases; unmatched junction bases: 4. CDR3 sequence (DNA): TGTGCCAGCAGCGTGGGAGCGGGAGTCTCCTACGAGCAGTACTTC. As protein: CASSVGAGVSYEQYF. The full variable domain, with the rest looked up from reference TRBV9 and TRBJ2-7, is DSGVTQTPKHLITATGQRVTLRCSPRSGDLSVYWYQQSLDQGLQFLIQYYNGEERAKGNILERFSAQQFPDLHSELNLSSLELGDSALYFCASSVGAGVSYEQYFGPGTRLTVT.

The chain uses TRBV3-1 (or the pseudogene TRBV3-2) and TRBJ1-1; D gene uncertain. Germline-derived CDR1 and CDR2 are LGHDT and YNNKEL (reference sequence). The CDR3 spans 14 residues. Trimming stripped 6 bases from V and 5 bases from J, with 16 bases between. For the CDR3, the DNA is TGTGCCAGCAGTCCCCGTAGAATTGGAACTGAAGCTTTCTTT. Its protein is CASSPRRIGTEAFF.

This clone was observed a handful of times. This chain connects TRBV6-5 to TRBJ1-2; D remains ambiguous. The CDR3 extends over 13 amino acids. CDR1 is MNHEY and CDR2 is SVGAGI in the germline V gene. V was clipped by 4 bases and J by 1 base, with 7 bases between them. The CDR3 region has the DNA TGTGCCAGCAGTTCCGTGGGTAACTATGGCTACACCTTC. It is translated as CASSSVGNYGYTF.

The rearrangement joins TRBV6-2 or TRBV6-3 to TRBJ1-1, with 8 bases that match TRBD1. This CDR3 has 13 amino acids. The ends lost 5 bases at V and 3 bases at J; junction bases unmatched: 2. Germline CDR1 reads MNHEY; CDR2 reads SVGEGT. The CDR3 protein is CASSQGAHTEAFF. The CDR3 bases are TGTGCCAGCAGTCAGGGGGCGCACACTGAAGCTTTCTTT.

This chain connects TRBV5-1 to TRBJ2-1, with 8 positions matching TRBD2. From germline, CDR1 is SGHRS and CDR2 YFSETQ. The length of the CDR3 is 15 residues. The J segment lost 9 bases and the V segment lost 4 bases, leaving 12 bases of the junction unmatched. This CDR3 reads CASSPELGLAAEQFF. CDR3 nucleotide sequence: TGCGCCAGCAGCCCTGAGTTAGGACTAGCAGCTGAGCAGTTCTTC.

The chain carries TRBV9 and TRBJ1-1; 8 nucleotides align to TRBD1. This CDR3 is 15 amino acids long. V gave up 2 bases and J gave up 3 bases; unmatched junction bases: 6. Germline CDR1 and CDR2: SGDLS and YYNGEE. As DNA, the CDR3 is TGTGCCAGCAGCGTCCGGACAGGGCAGGACACTGAAGCTTTCTTT. This gives the protein CASSVRTGQDTEAFF. The complete variable domain, with remaining parts taken from reference TRBV9 and TRBJ1-1, reads DSGVTQTPKHLITATGQRVTLRCSPRSGDLSVYWYQQSLDQGLQFLIQYYNGEERAKGNILERFSAQQFPDLHSELNLSSLELGDSALYFCASSVRTGQDTEAFFGQGTRLTVV.